This T cell receptor beta chain is drawn from a study of CD8+CD57+ T cells in acquired aplastic anemia. Study summary: Each DNA sample taken from sorted CD4+ and CD8+ cells came to 3 to 4 ug on average. Study-wide points: Sharing between patients and controls was observed for twenty-nine CD8+ CDR3 sequences.

Using genomic DNA as the template, TCR beta VDJ and CDR3 profiling was carried out. TCRdb re-called the reads through MiXCR, storing one row per CDR3 protein. Of 100,000 to 150,000 distinct CDR3 sequences listed, almost 40% were seen once; the top ten hold about 2.7%. V was clipped by 1 base and J by 8 bases, with 12 bases between them. The CDR3 totals 14 residues. The V gene's germline CDR1 is MGHRA and CDR2 YSYEKL. The sequenced patients had an expansion of CD8+CD57+ cells seen by flow cytometry. The study sampled blood from patients who had received no therapy. At least ten counts were recorded for this clonotype. Its antigen remains unknown.

V gene TRBV4-1 combines with J gene TRBJ2-1; D gene ambiguous. The receptor comes from a human donor with aplastic anemia. Sample: sorted CD4+, CD8+, or CD8+CD57+ T cells (not recorded which) from PBMCs. CDR3 protein: CASSQVLFQYEQFF. CDR3 coding DNA: TGCGCCAGCAGCCAAGTCCTCTTCCAGTATGAGCAGTTCTTC.